This T cell receptor beta chain was identified in a study of cytomegalovirus exposure and HLA in healthy donors (dated by TCRdb to 2015 to 2018). Regarding the research as a whole: An earlier analysis of more than 550 of the donors reported roughly 300 Gb of sequence data and roughly 120 million unique TCR beta sequences obtained from approximately 180 million T cells. Typing coverage varied by locus: roughly 620-630 donors for A, B, C, DRB1 and DQB1; approximately 560 for DQA1; 606 for DPA1; roughly 470 for DPB1. In a later genetic analysis, genome-wide SNP genotypes for about three fifths of the roughly 670 donors were used, and that subset was treated as a discovery cohort. The study was designed to test whether signatures of past pathogen exposure could be identified by cataloging public T cell receptors. An early release covering approximately 600 HLA-typed donors comprised roughly 300 gigabases of sequencing data and 65 million to 100 million unique TCR sequences. Class I and class II HLA loci were covered by the typing at four-digit resolution. Donor age, sex, ethnicity and CMV serostatus were compiled together with the repertoire data. The T cell repertoires of 700 or so subjects were profiled by immunosequencing and related to cytomegalovirus serostatus. Rather than drawing on any new phenotypic data, the later analysis identified candidate immune exposures from TCR beta sequences and the way those sequences occurred across donors. On average, around 240,000 unique TCR beta nucleotide sequences were sequenced per donor among 398 genotyped donors of the cohort, with around 19% of those sequences being non-productive. An earlier analysis of 587 of the donors applied high-throughput TCR beta sequencing to assess whether each TCR beta V gene segment acted as functional or pseudogenic. A separate validation cohort of more than 100 different subjects was used in addition to the roughly 700-subject first cohort. Because of strong linkage in the cohort, roughly five DR-DQ haplotypes were treated as single units for association and clustering. The study combined high-throughput TCR immunosequencing, statistical association of individual TCRs with disease status, and machine learning to predict cytomegalovirus infection status. Of the approximately 370 genotyped donors, 65% to 90% were placed in the genetic ancestry cluster associated with self-reported Caucasian donors. A later analysis re-examined previously published TCR beta repertoires from about 670 donors and added high-resolution HLA genotyping to investigate patterns of TCR occurrence. Every repertoire in the discovery cohort had been generated on one and the same sequencing platform. Broader findings and caveats from the paper: A further reported finding was that TCR beta sequences accurately predicted the HLA-A and HLA-B alleles for most subjects in the first cohort. The classifier was reported to diagnose cytomegalovirus status with high specificity and sensitivity in both the original cohort and the validation cohort. Because some donors lacked HLA typing at each locus, the association tests relied only on the typed subset. In an earlier analysis of approximately 590 of the donors, most TCR beta V segments appeared in productive rearrangements about 87% or about 30% of the time, broadly matching IMGT annotations. A later analysis reported that several top co-occurrence clusters appeared linked to parvovirus B19, influenza, CMV and Epstein-Barr virus. The earlier analysis of almost 600 of the donors excluded roughly 17 rarely observed V segments, including chromosome 9 orphons, because counts were too low. Most CMV-associated TCR beta chains appeared to be HLA-restricted in a later analysis, and the HLA associations seemed to be driven largely by CMV exposure. A later analysis associated 16,951 TCR beta sequences with specific HLA alleles at a false discovery rate of 0.05. Compared with the roughly 700-donor mean, donors in an Asian-associated ancestry cluster had fewer N-insertions in productive TCRs, according to a later genetic analysis. When HLA alleles, especially DR and DQ, strongly co-occurred, TCR associations were difficult to assign to individual alleles. CMV serostatus was the only immune exposure information available for the cohort. In a later analysis, HLA-associated TCR beta chains were found to be more clonally expanded and to have lower generation probabilities than equally common non-associated chains. The sequencing pipeline was judged likely to have produced a cluster of highly shared sequence variants as a technical artifact. In a later analysis, TCR association rates were found to vary across HLA loci, with the most associated TCRs seen for DRB1 alleles and the fewest for HLA-C alleles. According to the authors, the approach could potentially be generalized to other disease states and immunological phenotypes. In a later genetic analysis, a missense DCLRE1C variant was associated with V-gene and J-gene trimming of TCR beta chains, and the association was replicated in an independent cohort. Some IMGT-functional V segments, including TRBV6-2 and TRBV6-3, could not be told apart with the 87-base-pair reads, so those segments were excluded. This cohort had only TCR beta chains sequenced, and the lack of alpha or paired-chain data limited which features could be detected. Most TCR sequences were observed very rarely across donors, whereas some public TCRs were present in many individuals. In vitro tests confirmed that a few of the cytomegalovirus-associated TCR beta chains recognize cytomegalovirus antigens. The study listed 170 or so TCR beta chains as associated with cytomegalovirus. Roughly uniform sequencing depth across donors was assumed in presence/absence analyses, although this assumption may not hold. Correlated functional status among segregating V segments might reflect linkage disequilibrium, but an unknown experimental factor could not be ruled out.

CDR3 length: 16 amino acids, cysteine to phenylalanine. Just the 48-base CDR3 DNA is kept, in frame starting at base 1. CDR1 is given as MGHRA and CDR2 as YSYEKL, both from the germline V gene. Germline trimming amounts to 3 bases on V and 4 bases on J, with 8 as the count of junction bases outside the gene matches. The cohort comprised fewer than 700 healthy bone marrow donors. All cohort members were sampled while nominally healthy, although unrecorded immune exposures were likely present. The donor was CMV seronegative and was included in the group of approximately 350 seronegative cohort members. A peripheral blood sample was collected from each donor, and TCR beta sequencing was performed on peripheral blood mononuclear cells. Genomic DNA extraction from the blood cell samples was performed with the Qiagen DNeasy Blood Extraction Kit. The library was obtained by the immunoSEQ multiplex PCR assay. For the multiplex PCR, a mixture combining 60 forward primers for TCR Vbeta segments and 13 reverse primers for TCR Jbeta segments was used. The CDR3 region of rearranged TCR beta genes was amplified from genomic DNA with a multiplex PCR assay. Amplified TCR beta libraries were sequenced as 87-base-pair reads on the Illumina HiSeq System. The study's own analysis went as follows. A later analysis tallied 75 million to 85 million unique TCR beta chains across the 600 to 700 repertoires, and about 10 million of those chains were shared by two or more donors. Raw reads were error-corrected and collapsed into unique sequences by a nearest-neighbor algorithm in which closely related sequences were merged to remove PCR and sequencing errors. To assign V, D and J gene segments, CDR3 sequences were aligned to IMGT reference sequences. For a sequence to be retained, at least a six-nucleotide match to both a V gene segment and a J gene segment was required. Rearrangements were classified as productive when the CDR3 lacked stop codons and remained in frame with V and J, and all other rearrangements were classified as non-productive. Following IMGT convention, CDR3 was defined as the stretch from the second conserved V-encoded cysteine to the conserved J-encoded phenylalanine. The earlier analysis of roughly 590 of the donors excluded any sequence lacking an unambiguous match to a single V gene segment. In an earlier analysis of a few hundred of the donors, V segments were called functional above 56.7% productive rearrangements and were called segregating when the between-donor standard deviation exceeded 5%. A statistical classification framework was built for diagnosing cytomegalovirus status from the catalog of TCR beta chain sequences. In a later analysis, TCR nucleotide sequences were compared against IMGT/GENE-DB human TR gene sequences so that V and J genes could be assigned. In a later analysis, CDR3 sequences and most-parsimonious VDJ recombination scenarios were assigned using the TCRdist pipeline. A later analysis defined each TCR beta chain by its CDR3 amino acid sequence plus V-gene family, and excluded reads lacking a unique V-gene family. To address suspected cross-contamination and a sequencing artifact, a later analysis removed 550 to 750 highly shared, low-generation-probability nucleotide sequences. A later analysis calculated a clonal expansion index for each public chain from normalized within-repertoire ranks of inferred template counts. In a later analysis, generation probabilities were computed using a VDJ recombination model fitted to out-of-frame rearrangements, and the results were checked against IGoR. In a later analysis, TCR-TCR, TCR-HLA and TCR-CMV co-occurrence was scored with hypergeometric tests, and a repertoire-size bias correction was applied to TCR pairs. To estimate false discovery rates, a later analysis permuted the HLA or CMV assignments 20 times. In a later analysis, co-occurring TCRs were grouped using DBSCAN, and TCRdist sequence similarity was added for clustering within HLA-allele-positive subsets. Repertoires with fewer than 30,000 or more than 120,000 public chains, plus five repertoires with anomalous nucleotide sharing, were excluded from co-occurrence clustering. TCRdb mirrors the immuneACCESS table, restricted to in-frame sequences. Some clones are absent from its copies; in checked studies, under half trace to an unresolved V gene, and the reason for the others is unknown. The V and J calls and clone size come from that table; D and trimming were worked out from the DNA. The sample records 120,000 to 150,000 clones, 65% to 90% of which are singletons. Approximately 2.9% of the sample is in the top ten clones.

As to this clone: Its antigen is currently not known. No per-base quality is available; no much larger clone lies one base away.

This TCR was sampled from a woman aged 25 to 45 in good health and CMV-seronegative. The chain uses TRBV4-1 and TRBJ2-1, with 8 central nucleotides matching TRBD2. What was sequenced was PBMCs. The DNA sequence follows: TGCGCCAGCAGCCAGCCTTCTAGCGGGCGATACAATGAGCAGTTCTTC. Translated, it reads CASSQPSSGRYNEQFF.